This entry concerns a single T cell receptor beta chain. These data originate in a study of blood T cell repertoires in COVID-19. Across the study: PBMCs, B-cell-depleted T cells, or T cells were the source of the cDNA or gDNA that made up the material.

Seattle-derived patients entered the study during active infection and were followed longitudinally. Per the study methods: Estimated nucleated cell counts came from reference gene primer amplification. Some clones are missing from TCRdb's copy, which holds only in-frame ones; the method was immunoSEQ multiplex PCR. V and J calls plus clone size are reproduced from that table; the DNA served to infer D and trimming. The sample records more than 150,000 clones, around 94% being singletons. CDR3 length: 14 residues. Germline CDR1 reads KGHSH; CDR2 reads LQKENI. The trim removed 6 bases at V and 4 bases at J, leaving 5 bases unmatched.

V usage is TRBV18 and J usage is TRBJ1-5; 8 nucleotides match TRBD1. The sequenced sample was peripheral blood. The sequence came from a man aged 25-45 years with COVID-19, enrolled during active disease. The CDR3 coding sequence is TGTGCCAGCTCGCTACAGGGGGTGAATCAGCCCCAGCATTTT. Its protein product is CASSLQGVNQPQHF.